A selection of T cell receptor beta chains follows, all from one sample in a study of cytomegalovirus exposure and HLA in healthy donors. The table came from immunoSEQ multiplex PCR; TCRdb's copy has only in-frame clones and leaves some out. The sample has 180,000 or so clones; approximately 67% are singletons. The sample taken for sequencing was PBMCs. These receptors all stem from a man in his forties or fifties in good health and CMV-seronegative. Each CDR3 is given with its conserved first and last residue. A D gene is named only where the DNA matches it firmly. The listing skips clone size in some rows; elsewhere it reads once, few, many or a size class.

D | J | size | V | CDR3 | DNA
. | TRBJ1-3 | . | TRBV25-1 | CASSGDSRSGNTIYF | TGTGCCAGCAGTGGAGACAGCCGCTCTGGAAACACCATATATTTT
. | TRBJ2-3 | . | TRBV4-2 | CASSQDLGDSNLPDTQCF | TGTGCCAGCAGCCAAGATCTAGGGGACTCAAACTTACCAGATACGCAGTGTTTT
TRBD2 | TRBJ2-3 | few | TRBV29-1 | CSVEDRGLAGGTDTQYF | TGCAGCGTTGAAGATCGGGGACTAGCGGGAGGCACAGATACGCAGTATTTT
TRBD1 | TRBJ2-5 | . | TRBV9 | CASSVTGNLETQYF | TGTGCCAGCAGCGTGACAGGGAACCTAGAGACCCAGTACTTC
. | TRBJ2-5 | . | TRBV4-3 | CASSQVMGGETQYF | TGCGCCAGCAGCCAAGTTATGGGCGGGGAGACCCAGTACTTC
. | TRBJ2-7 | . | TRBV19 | CASSIEPGGKYEQYF | TGTGCCAGTAGTATAGAGCCAGGGGGGAAATACGAGCAGTACTTC
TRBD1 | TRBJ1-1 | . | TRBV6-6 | CASSYSIQGGTEAFF | TGTGCCAGCAGTTACTCGATACAGGGGGGCACTGAAGCTTTCTTT
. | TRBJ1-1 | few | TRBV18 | CASSPSEGREVEAFF | TGTGCCAGCTCACCTTCGGAAGGGAGGGAAGTTGAAGCTTTCTTT
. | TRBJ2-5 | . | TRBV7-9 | CASRVATGETQYF | TGTGCCAGCAGGGTAGCTACGGGGGAGACCCAGTACTTC
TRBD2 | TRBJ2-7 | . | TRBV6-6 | CASSYATTSGRYEQYF | TGTGCCAGCAGTTATGCGACGACTAGCGGGCGGTACGAGCAGTACTTC
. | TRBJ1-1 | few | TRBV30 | CAWAPYRGTEAFF | TGTGCCTGGGCCCCCTACCGGGGGACTGAAGCTTTCTTT
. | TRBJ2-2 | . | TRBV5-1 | CASSLFPFVGVDTGELFF | TGCGCCAGCAGCTTGTTTCCGTTTGTGGGAGTGGACACCGGGGAGCTGTTTTTT
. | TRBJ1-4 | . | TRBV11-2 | CASSLGTVATNEKLFF | TGTGCCAGCAGCTTGGGGACTGTTGCAACTAATGAAAAACTGTTTTTT
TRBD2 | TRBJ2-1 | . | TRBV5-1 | CASSPTSGSKEQFF | TGCGCCAGCAGCCCGACTAGCGGGAGTAAAGAGCAGTTCTTC
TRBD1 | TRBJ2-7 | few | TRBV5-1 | CASSDARTGSSYEQYF | TGCGCCAGCAGCGACGCTAGGACAGGGAGCTCCTACGAGCAGTACTTC
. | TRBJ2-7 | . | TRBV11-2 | CASNPGIKSHEQYF | TGTGCCAGCAACCCCGGGATCAAAAGCCACGAGCAGTACTTC
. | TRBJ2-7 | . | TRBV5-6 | CASSSIGWTETNYEQYF | TGTGCCAGCAGCTCCATTGGGTGGACAGAAACTAACTACGAGCAGTACTTC
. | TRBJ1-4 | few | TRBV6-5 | CASRAPTNEKLFF | TGTGCCAGCAGAGCCCCAACTAATGAAAAACTGTTTTTT
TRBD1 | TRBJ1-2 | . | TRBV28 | CASSLRVSIGTAYGYTF | TGTGCCAGCAGTTTAAGGGTGTCTATTGGGACAGCGTATGGCTACACCTTC
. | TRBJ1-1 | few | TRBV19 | CASSIDRDLGAFF | TGTGCCAGTAGTATAGACCGGGACTTGGGGGCTTTCTTT
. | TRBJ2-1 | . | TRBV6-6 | CASRRDQDSYNEQFF | TGTGCCAGCAGGCGGGACCAAGACTCCTACAATGAGCAGTTCTTC
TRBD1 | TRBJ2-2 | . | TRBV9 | CASRGQGRTTGELFF | TGTGCCAGCAGGGGACAGGGGCGAACCACCGGGGAGCTGTTTTTT
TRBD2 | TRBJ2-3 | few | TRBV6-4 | CASSDSSGGADTQYF | TGTGCCAGCAGTGACTCGAGCGGGGGGGCAGATACGCAGTATTTT
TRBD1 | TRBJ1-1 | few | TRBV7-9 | CASSLQQGARTEAFF | TGTGCCAGCAGCCTACAGCAGGGGGCGCGGACTGAAGCTTTCTTT
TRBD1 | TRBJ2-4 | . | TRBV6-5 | CASSFPTGSRVF | TGTGCCAGCAGTTTCCCGACAGGGTCGAGGGTTTTC
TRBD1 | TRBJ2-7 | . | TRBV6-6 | CASSYQGDLNEQYF | TGTGCCAGCAGTTACCAGGGGGATCTGAACGAGCAGTACTTC
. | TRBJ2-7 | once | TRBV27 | CASSLSTRQASYEQYF | TGTGCCAGCAGTTTATCTACTCGTCAGGCCTCCTACGAGCAGTACTTC
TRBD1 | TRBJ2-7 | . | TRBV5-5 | CASSRDRAANEQYF | TGTGCCAGCAGCCGGGACAGGGCAGCCAACGAGCAGTACTTC
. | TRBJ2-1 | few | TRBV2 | CASSEDRAGPNEQFF | TGTGCCAGCAGTGAAGATCGGGCAGGGCCCAATGAGCAGTTCTTC
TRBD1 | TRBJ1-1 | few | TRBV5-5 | CASSYLRDRGHTEAFF | TGTGCCAGCAGCTACCTCCGGGACAGGGGGCACACTGAAGCTTTCTTT
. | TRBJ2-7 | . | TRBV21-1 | CASSNWEDTLSYEQYF | TGTGCCAGCAGCAATTGGGAGGACACGCTCTCCTACGAGCAGTACTTC
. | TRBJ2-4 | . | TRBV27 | CASSPTQLAKNIQYF | TGTGCCAGCAGCCCTACACAGCTAGCCAAAAACATTCAGTACTTC
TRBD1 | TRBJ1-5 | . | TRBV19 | CASSEGQVAQHF | TGTGCCAGTAGTGAGGGACAGGTGGCCCAGCATTTT
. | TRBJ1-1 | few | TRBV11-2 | CASSLLQGRGTEAFF | TGTGCCAGCAGCTTATTACAGGGAAGAGGGACTGAAGCTTTCTTT
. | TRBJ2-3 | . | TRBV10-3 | CAISLDAPTDTQYF | TGTGCCATCAGTCTAGACGCCCCCACAGATACGCAGTATTTT
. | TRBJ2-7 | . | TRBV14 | CASSQVAAAPYEQYF | TGTGCCAGCAGCCAAGTCGCAGCGGCCCCCTACGAGCAGTACTTC
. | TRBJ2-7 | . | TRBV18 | CASSPAGWEAYEQYF | TGTGCCAGCTCACCTGCCGGATGGGAGGCCTACGAGCAGTACTTC
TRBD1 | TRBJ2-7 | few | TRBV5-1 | CASSPQGYEQYF | TGCGCCAGCAGCCCACAGGGGTACGAGCAGTACTTC
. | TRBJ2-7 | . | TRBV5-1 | CASSQLAGEQYF | TGCGCCAGCAGCCAGCTGGCGGGGGAGCAGTACTTC